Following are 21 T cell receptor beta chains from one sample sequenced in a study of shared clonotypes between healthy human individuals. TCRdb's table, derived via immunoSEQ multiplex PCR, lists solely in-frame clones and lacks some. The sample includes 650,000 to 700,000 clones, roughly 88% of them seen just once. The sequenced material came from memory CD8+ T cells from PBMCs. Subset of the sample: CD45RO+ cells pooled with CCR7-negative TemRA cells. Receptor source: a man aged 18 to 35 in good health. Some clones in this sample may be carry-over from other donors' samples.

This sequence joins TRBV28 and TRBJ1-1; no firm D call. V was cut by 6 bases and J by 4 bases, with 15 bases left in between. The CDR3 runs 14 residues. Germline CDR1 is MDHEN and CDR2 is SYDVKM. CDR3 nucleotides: TGTGCCAGCAGGTACCTAGGCGGGCCCACTGAAGCTTTCTTT. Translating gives CASRYLGGPTEAFF.

DNA of the CDR3: TGTGCCAGCAGCCAAAGGAGGGGGCTCACCACAGATACGCAGTATTTT. It translates to CASSQRRGLTTDTQYF. This chain connects TRBV7-9 to TRBJ2-3, with a weak D call TRBD1 (7 bases). CDR3 length equals 16 residues. Germline loops: CDR1 SEHNR, CDR2 FQNEAQ (reference sequence). V was shortened by 5 bases and J by 2 bases, with 17 bases between the two germline ends.

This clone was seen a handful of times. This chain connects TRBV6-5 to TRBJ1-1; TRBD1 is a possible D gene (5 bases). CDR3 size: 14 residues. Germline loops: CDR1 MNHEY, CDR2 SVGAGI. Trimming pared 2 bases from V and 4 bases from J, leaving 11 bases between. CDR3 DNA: TGTGCCAGCAGTTACAGATTTACAGGCACTGAAGCTTTCTTT. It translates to CASSYRFTGTEAFF.

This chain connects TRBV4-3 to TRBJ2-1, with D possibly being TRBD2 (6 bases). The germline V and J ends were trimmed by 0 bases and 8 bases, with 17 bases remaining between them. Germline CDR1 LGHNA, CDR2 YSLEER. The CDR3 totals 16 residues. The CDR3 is CASSQDLSGVVYEQFF. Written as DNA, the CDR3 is TGCGCCAGCAGCCAAGATCTTTCGGGAGTAGTTTATGAGCAGTTCTTC.

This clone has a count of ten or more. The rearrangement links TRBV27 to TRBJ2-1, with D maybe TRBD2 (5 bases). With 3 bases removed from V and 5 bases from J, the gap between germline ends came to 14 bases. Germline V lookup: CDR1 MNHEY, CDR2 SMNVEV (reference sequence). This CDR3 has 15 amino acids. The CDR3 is CASSLVSGMHNEQFF. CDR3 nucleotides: TGTGCCAGCAGTTTGGTCTCCGGGATGCACAATGAGCAGTTCTTC.

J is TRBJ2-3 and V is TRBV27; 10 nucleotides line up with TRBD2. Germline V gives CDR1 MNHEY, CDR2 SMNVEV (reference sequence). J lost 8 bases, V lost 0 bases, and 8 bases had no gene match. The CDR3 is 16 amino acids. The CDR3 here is CASSLSMGTSAGTQYF. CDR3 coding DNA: TGTGCCAGCAGTTTATCGATGGGGACTAGCGCGGGTACGCAGTATTTT.

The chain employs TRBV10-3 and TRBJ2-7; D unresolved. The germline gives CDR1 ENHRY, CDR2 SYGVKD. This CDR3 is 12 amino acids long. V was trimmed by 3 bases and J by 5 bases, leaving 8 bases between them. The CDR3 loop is CAISDGMDEQYF. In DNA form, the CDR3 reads TGTGCCATCAGTGATGGAATGGACGAGCAGTACTTC.

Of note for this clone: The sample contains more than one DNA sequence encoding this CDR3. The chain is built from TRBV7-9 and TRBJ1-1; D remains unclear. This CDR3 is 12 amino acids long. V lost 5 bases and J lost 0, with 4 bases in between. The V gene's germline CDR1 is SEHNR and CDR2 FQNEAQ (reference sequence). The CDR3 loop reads CASSLVNTEAFF. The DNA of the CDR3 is TGTGCCAGCAGCCTGGTGAACACTGAAGCTTTCTTT.

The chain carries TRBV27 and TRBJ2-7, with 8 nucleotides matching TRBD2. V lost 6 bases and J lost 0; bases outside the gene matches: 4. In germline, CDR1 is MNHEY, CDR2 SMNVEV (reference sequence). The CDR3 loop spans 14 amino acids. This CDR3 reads CASRKRGSSYEQYF. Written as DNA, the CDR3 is TGTGCCAGCAGAAAGCGGGGGAGCTCCTACGAGCAGTACTTC.

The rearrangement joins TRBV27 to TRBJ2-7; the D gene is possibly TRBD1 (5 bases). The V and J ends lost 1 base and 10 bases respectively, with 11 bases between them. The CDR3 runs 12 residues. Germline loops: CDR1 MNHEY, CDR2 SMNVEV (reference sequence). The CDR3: CASSLLGRVQYF. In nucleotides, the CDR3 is TGTGCCAGCAGTTTATTAGGCAGGGTTCAGTACTTC.

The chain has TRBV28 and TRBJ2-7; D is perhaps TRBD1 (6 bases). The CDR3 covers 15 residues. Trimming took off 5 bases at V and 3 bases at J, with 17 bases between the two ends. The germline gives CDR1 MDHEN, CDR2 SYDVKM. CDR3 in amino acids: CASSPPSGQLYEQYF. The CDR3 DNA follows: TGTGCCAGCAGTCCTCCTTCGGGACAACTCTACGAGCAGTACTTC.

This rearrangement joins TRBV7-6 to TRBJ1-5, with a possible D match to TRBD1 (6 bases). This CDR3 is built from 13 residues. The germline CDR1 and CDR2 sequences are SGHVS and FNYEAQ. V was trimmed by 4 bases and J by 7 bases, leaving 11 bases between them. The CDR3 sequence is CASSSDREQPQHF. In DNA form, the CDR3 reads TGTGCCAGCAGCTCGGACAGAGAACAGCCCCAGCATTTT.

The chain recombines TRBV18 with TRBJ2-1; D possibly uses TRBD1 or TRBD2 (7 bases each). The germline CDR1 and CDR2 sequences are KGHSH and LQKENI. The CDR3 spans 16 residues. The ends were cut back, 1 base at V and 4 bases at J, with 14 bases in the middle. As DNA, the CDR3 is TGTGCCAGCTCACCACAGCGCAGGGGGGGTTACAATGAGCAGTTCTTC. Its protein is CASSPQRRGGYNEQFF.

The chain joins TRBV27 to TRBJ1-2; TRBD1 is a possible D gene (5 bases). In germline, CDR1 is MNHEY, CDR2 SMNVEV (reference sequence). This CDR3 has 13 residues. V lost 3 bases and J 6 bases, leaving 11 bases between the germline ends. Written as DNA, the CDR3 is TGTGCCAGCAGTTTCGACCTGACAGATGGCTACACCTTC. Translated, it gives CASSFDLTDGYTF.

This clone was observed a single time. CDR3: CATSRVTEGASRLGDTQYF. CDR3 nucleotides: TGTGCCACCAGCAGAGTAACCGAAGGCGCTAGCCGGCTTGGGGATACGCAGTATTTT. The V gene is TRBV15, the J gene TRBJ2-3; maybe TRBD2 (5 bases). Germline-derived CDR1 and CDR2 are LNHNV and YYDKDF (reference sequence). This CDR3 has 19 amino acids. V was pared by 1 base and J by 6 bases, with 26 bases between.

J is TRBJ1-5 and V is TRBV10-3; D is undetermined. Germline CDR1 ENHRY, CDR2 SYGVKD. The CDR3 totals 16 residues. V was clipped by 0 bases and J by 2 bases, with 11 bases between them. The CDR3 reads CAISESTAGRNQPQHF. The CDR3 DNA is TGTGCCATCAGTGAGTCGACGGCAGGCCGCAATCAGCCCCAGCATTTT.

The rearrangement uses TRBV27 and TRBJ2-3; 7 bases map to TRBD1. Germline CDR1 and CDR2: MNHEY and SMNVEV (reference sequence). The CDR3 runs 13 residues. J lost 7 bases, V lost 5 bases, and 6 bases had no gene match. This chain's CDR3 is CASSTDRPHTQYF. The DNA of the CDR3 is TGTGCCAGCAGTACGGACAGGCCACATACGCAGTATTTT.

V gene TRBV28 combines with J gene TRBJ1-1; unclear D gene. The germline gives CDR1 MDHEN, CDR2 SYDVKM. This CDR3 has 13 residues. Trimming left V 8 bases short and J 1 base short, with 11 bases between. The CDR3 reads CASSAGGNTEAFF. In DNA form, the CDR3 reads TGTGCCAGCTCCGCAGGTGGGAACACTGAAGCTTTCTTT.

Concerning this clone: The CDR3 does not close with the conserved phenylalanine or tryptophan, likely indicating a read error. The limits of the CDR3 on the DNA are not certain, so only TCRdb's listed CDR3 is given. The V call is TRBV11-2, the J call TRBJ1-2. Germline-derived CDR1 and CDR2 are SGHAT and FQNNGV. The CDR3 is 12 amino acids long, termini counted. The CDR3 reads CASRGGGVLPLV.

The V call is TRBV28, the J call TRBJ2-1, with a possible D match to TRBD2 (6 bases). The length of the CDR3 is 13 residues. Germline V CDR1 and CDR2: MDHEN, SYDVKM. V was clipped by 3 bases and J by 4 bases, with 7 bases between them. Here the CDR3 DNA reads TGTGCCAGCAGTTTTCGGGAGTACAATGAGCAGTTCTTC. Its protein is CASSFREYNEQFF.

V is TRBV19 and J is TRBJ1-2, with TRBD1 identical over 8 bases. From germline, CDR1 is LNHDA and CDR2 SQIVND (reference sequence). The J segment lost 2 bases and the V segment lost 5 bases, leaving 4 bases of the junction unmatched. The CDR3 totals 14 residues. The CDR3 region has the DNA TGTGCCAGTAGTCCAAGACAGGGGAACTATGGCTACACCTTC. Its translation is CASSPRQGNYGYTF.